Listed below are T cell receptor beta chains from one sample, sequenced in a study of human T cells and chemical hapten exposure. TCRdb processed the RACE reads anew with MiXCR; each CDR3 protein has one entry. The data contain about 100,000 distinct CDR3 sequences, 11% of them seen just once; the ten biggest clones take up approximately 4%. The material was whole blood, obtained in connection with sensitization to the hapten diphenylcyclopropenone (DPC). Every receptor here comes from a woman aged 40 to 55 with alopecia areata. Some clones in this sample may be carry-over from other donors' samples. CDR3s leave out the opening cysteine and the closing phenylalanine or tryptophan.

>TRBJ2-2|TRBV29-1
SVDEESTGELF
>TRBJ1-4|TRBV20-1
SARSPKPTNEKLF
>TRBJ2-1|TRBV11-3
ASSPGTSKDEQF
>TRBJ2-1|TRBV29-1
SSLRTSNEQF
>TRBJ2-6|TRBV7-9
ASSFRSGANVLT
>TRBJ1-1|TRBV29-1
SVEKFGASEGSTEAF
>TRBJ2-2|TRBV7-2
ASSLAFRVAGELF
>TRBJ2-5|TRBV7-3
ASSLMETQY
>TRBJ2-1|TRBV5-4
ASSHDRYNEQF
>TRBJ2-5|TRBV12-3/TRBV12-4
ASSLVGRETQY
>TRBJ1-2|TRBV19
ASSPDGSNYGYT
>TRBJ2-3|TRBV5-1
ASSLSGRQTTDTQY
>TRBJ2-4|TRBV7-2
ASSPSIAKNIQY
>TRBJ2-1|TRBV7-2
ASSLAGGDNEQF
>TRBJ2-1|TRBV19
ASRRTGAEQF
>TRBJ2-7|TRBV7-9
ASSLVGPSYEQY
>TRBJ2-1|TRBV6-5
ASSSGPGGAGNEQF
>TRBJ2-1|TRBV29-1
SVDRYRENEQF
>TRBJ2-2|TRBV7-2
ASRLAGSTGELF
>TRBJ2-5|TRBV4-3
ASSQDRGGQETQY
>TRBJ2-1|TRBV27
ASSHPSADNEQF
>TRBJ1-5|TRBV2
ASSTDGNQPQH
>TRBJ2-5|TRBV5-1
ASSLTGGKEETQY
>TRBJ2-2|TRBV2
ASSARDAGELF
>TRBJ2-1|TRBV6-5
ASSYSSRINEQF
>TRBJ2-7|TRBV20-1
SARYRRQGAGGSYEQY
>TRBJ2-7|TRBV20-1
SARGGTSGYNSYEQY
>TRBJ2-5|TRBV7-9
ASSLRSGPSGETQY
>TRBJ2-3|TRBV7-6
ASSLRQGATDTQY
>TRBJ2-1|TRBV6-2/TRBV6-3
ASRISSEQF
>TRBJ2-5|TRBV12-3/TRBV12-4
ASSLGTLSLAGGEETQY
>TRBJ2-1|TRBV7-2
ASRFSQLLDEQF
>TRBJ1-5|TRBV11-2
ASSFVARRGQPQH
>TRBJ1-1|TRBV29-1
SVALDGGAF
>TRBJ2-1|TRBV20-1
SATISGSGNEQF
>TRBJ2-5|TRBV4-3
ASSVMGEETQY
>TRBJ2-4|TRBV5-1
ASSWETGPLAKNIQY
>TRBJ1-1|TRBV6-5
ASSYSRGQGTEAF
>TRBJ1-4|TRBV20-1
SASYSSTNEKLF
>TRBJ2-5|TRBV12-3/TRBV12-4
ASSLGQGGETQY
>TRBJ1-4|TRBV4-1
ASSSTSGNEKLF
>TRBJ2-2|TRBV29-1
SVGPGQGAAGELF
>TRBJ1-5|TRBV7-9
ASSLRTGDSNQPQH
>TRBJ2-5|TRBV4-2
ASRLGELAGRYQETQY
>TRBJ1-1|TRBV5-1
AIADRVGTEAF
>TRBJ2-3|TRBV12-3/TRBV12-4
ASSSSQGAATDTQY
>TRBJ1-3|TRBV7-2
ASSPLPGQDRNTIY
>TRBJ2-2|TRBV28
ASIPSLRGTTGELF
>TRBJ2-7|TRBV29-1
SVSGTTYEQY
>TRBJ2-3|TRBV4-3
ASSPGRDDTQY
>TRBJ1-5|TRBV19
ASGTGQPQH
>TRBJ2-5|TRBV6-5
ASSYDLAGRDQY
>TRBJ2-6|TRBV6-1
ASIHRRTGTTFSGANVLT
>TRBJ2-1|TRBV25-1
ASSGPWTGGFDEQF
>TRBJ2-5|TRBV3-1
ASSHSIETQY